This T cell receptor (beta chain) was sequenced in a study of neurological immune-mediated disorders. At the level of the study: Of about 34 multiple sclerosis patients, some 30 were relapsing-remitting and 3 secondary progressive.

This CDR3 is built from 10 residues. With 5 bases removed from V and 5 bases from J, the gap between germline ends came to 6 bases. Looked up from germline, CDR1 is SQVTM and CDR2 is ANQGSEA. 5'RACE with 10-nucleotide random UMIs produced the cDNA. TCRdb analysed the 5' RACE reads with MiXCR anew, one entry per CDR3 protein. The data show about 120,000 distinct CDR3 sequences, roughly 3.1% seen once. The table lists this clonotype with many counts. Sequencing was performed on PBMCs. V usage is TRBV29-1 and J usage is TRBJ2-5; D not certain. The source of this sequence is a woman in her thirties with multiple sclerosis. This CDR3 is CSVFGETQYF. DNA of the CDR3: TGCAGCGTTTTTGGTGAGACCCAGTACTTC.